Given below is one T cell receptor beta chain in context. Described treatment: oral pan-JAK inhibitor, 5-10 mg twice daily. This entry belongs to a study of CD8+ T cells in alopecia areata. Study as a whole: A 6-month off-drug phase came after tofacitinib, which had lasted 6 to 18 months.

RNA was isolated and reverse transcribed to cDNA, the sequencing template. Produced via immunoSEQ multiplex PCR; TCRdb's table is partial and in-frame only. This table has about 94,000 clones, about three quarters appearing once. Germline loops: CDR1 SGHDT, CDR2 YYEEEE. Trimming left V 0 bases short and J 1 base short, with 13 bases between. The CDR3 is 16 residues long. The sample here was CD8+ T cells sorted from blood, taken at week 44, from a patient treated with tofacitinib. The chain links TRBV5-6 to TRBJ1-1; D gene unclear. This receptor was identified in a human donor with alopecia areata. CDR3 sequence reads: CASSLDPNWGNTEAFF. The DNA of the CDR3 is TGTGCCAGCAGCTTGGACCCAAATTGGGGGAACACTGAAGCTTTCTTT. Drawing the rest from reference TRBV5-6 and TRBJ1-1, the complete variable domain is DAGVTQSPTHLIKTRGQQVTLRCSPKSGHDTVSWYQQALGQGPQFIFQYYEEEERQRGNFPDRFSGHQFPNYSSELNVNALLLGDSALYLCASSLDPNWGNTEAFFGQGTRLTVV.